These 16 T cell receptor beta chains originate from one sample sequenced in a study of a mutant IDH1 vaccine in newly diagnosed glioma. Time point in this sample: week 11, during vaccination. The vaccine gave 300 ug of a 20-mer mutant IDH1 peptide subcutaneously per dose. TCRdb keeps only in-frame clones here, not all; method: immunoSEQ multiplex PCR. The sample consists of about 60,000 clones, under 90% of them appearing once. Their cognate antigens are unknown. The sequences come from PBMCs, collected from a glioma patient whose treatment included an IDH1 peptide vaccine. The receptors were gathered from a man aged 25-40 years with glioma.

The chain joins TRBV14 to TRBJ2-5; possibly TRBD1 or TRBD2 for D (7 bases each). Trimming stripped 4 bases from V and 5 bases from J, with 17 bases between. This CDR3 is built from 15 residues. Germline V CDR1 and CDR2: SGHDN, FVKESK. The CDR3 region is CASSPGRGPSETQYF. CDR3 DNA: TGTGCCAGCAGCCCGGGGAGGGGGCCTTCGGAGACCCAGTACTTC.

V usage is TRBV18 and J usage is TRBJ1-1; D gene ambiguous. The V and J ends lost 3 bases and 5 bases respectively, with 13 bases between them. CDR3 length: 14 residues. Germline CDR1 reads KGHSH; CDR2 reads LQKENI. The CDR3 coding sequence is TGTGCCAGCTCACCCACCCGTCTGGCTACTGAAGCTTTCTTT. Translated, it gives CASSPTRLATEAFF.

The chain couples TRBV18 to TRBJ2-7; no clear D gene. This CDR3 region has 13 residues. The germline gives CDR1 KGHSH, CDR2 LQKENI. Trimming cost V 2 bases and J 4 bases, with 9 bases left between them. The CDR3 DNA reads TGTGCCAGCTCACCATCTGGAAGGTACGAGCAGTACTTC. This gives the protein CASSPSGRYEQYF.

V usage is TRBV7-9 and J usage is TRBJ2-3; D possibly corresponds to TRBD2 (5 bases). Trimming took off 4 bases at V and 5 bases at J, with 16 bases between the two ends. Germline-derived CDR1 and CDR2 are SEHNR and FQNEAQ (reference sequence). This CDR3 comprises 15 residues. CDR3 loop: CASSSRGPLGDTQYF. The CDR3 nucleotides read TGTGCCAGCAGCTCGAGAGGGCCTCTGGGAGATACGCAGTATTTT. Full variable domain (outside the CDR3, taken from reference TRBV7-9 and TRBJ2-3): DTGVSQNPRHKITKRGQNVTFRCDPISEHNRLYWYRQTLGQGPEFLTYFQNEAQLEKSRLLSDRFSAERPKGSFSTLEIQRTEQGDSAMYLCASSSRGPLGDTQYFGPGTRLTVL.

The chain is built from TRBV30 and TRBJ1-1; D gene uncertain. There are 14 residues in the CDR3. V was shortened by 1 base and J by 1 base, with 10 bases between the two germline ends. Germline CDR1 is GTSNPN and CDR2 is SVGIG (reference sequence). The DNA for the CDR3 is TGTGCCTGGAGTGAACGGGCAGGGAACACTGAAGCTTTCTTT. Translating it yields CAWSERAGNTEAFF.

The chain employs TRBV2 and TRBJ2-1; D may be TRBD1 or TRBD2 (5 bases each). This CDR3 region has 13 residues. The germline CDR1 and CDR2 sequences are SNHLY and FYNNEI. The V end lost 6 bases, the J end lost 5 bases, and 11 bases lay between the germline ends. The CDR3 DNA reads TGTGCCAGCAGCCGGGACGCTAACAATGAGCAGTTCTTC. This gives the protein CASSRDANNEQFF.

J is TRBJ1-3 and V is TRBV29-1; 7 bases agree with TRBD1. CDR3 length equals 14 residues. Trimming cost V 3 bases and J 4 bases; bases outside gene matches: 6. Per germline, CDR1 SQVTM and CDR2 ANQGSEA. CDR3 protein: CSVDRTGDGNTIYF. CDR3 nucleotides: TGCAGCGTTGATCGTACAGGGGACGGAAACACCATATATTTT. The variable domain in full, completed from reference TRBV29-1 and TRBJ1-3, reads SAVISQKPSRDICQRGTSLTIQCQVDSQVTMMFWYRQQPGQSLTLIATANQGSEATYESGFVIDKFPISRPNLTFSTLTVSNMSPEDSSIYLCSVDRTGDGNTIYFGEGSWLTVV.

The CDR3 loop reads CASSPPGGFYGYTF. The CDR3 bases are TGTGCCAGCTCACCCCCGGGGGGATTCTATGGCTACACCTTC. The genes are TRBV18 and TRBJ1-2; TRBD1 is a possible D gene (5 bases). Germline V gene data show CDR1 as KGHSH and CDR2 as LQKENI. V was cut by 3 bases and J by 4 bases, with 12 bases left in between. The CDR3 extends over 14 amino acids.

The rearrangement joins TRBV7-9 to TRBJ1-2; perhaps TRBD1 as D (6 bases). V was trimmed by 4 bases and J by 5 bases, leaving 14 bases between them. Germline V lookup: CDR1 SEHNR, CDR2 FQNEAQ (reference sequence). The CDR3 runs 14 residues. CDR3 amino acids: CASSSLGQGYGYTF. CDR3 nucleotide sequence: TGTGCCAGCAGCTCCCTGGGGCAGGGGTATGGCTACACCTTC. The full variable domain, with the rest looked up from reference TRBV7-9 and TRBJ1-2, is DTGVSQNPRHKITKRGQNVTFRCDPISEHNRLYWYRQTLGQGPEFLTYFQNEAQLEKSRLLSDRFSAERPKGSFSTLEIQRTEQGDSAMYLCASSSLGQGYGYTFGSGTRLTVV.

This clone was observed a few times. The rearrangement links TRBV4-2 to TRBJ1-1; D may be TRBD1 (5 bases). Germline CDR1 and CDR2: LGHNA and YNFKEQ. Trimming took off 7 bases at V and 4 bases at J, with 13 bases between the two ends. This CDR3 comprises 13 residues. This chain's CDR3 is CASNPEGATEAFF. The CDR3, as DNA: TGTGCCAGCAACCCCGAAGGGGCCACTGAAGCTTTCTTT.

This chain connects TRBV13 to TRBJ2-4; 7 positions agree with TRBD2. The V gene's germline CDR1 is PRHDT and CDR2 FYEKMQ (reference sequence). The CDR3 spans 18 residues. Trimming removed 1 base from V and 2 bases from J; junction bases left unmatched: 11. CDR3: CASSLVFRGGGSKNIQYF. DNA of the CDR3: TGTGCCAGCAGCTTAGTTTTCCGGGGCGGGGGTTCCAAAAACATTCAGTACTTC.

This chain's CDR3 is CASRVLGTDTQYF. CDR3 sequence (DNA): TGTGCCAGCAGGGTTTTGGGCACAGATACGCAGTATTTT. The V gene is TRBV7-8, the J gene TRBJ2-3, with D unresolved. Germline assignment: CDR1 SGHVS and CDR2 FQNEAQ. This CDR3 is built from 13 residues. The ends were cut back, 6 bases at V and 1 base at J, with 8 bases in the middle. The variable domain in full, completed from reference TRBV7-8 and TRBJ2-3, reads GAGVSQSPRYKVAKRGQDVALRCDPISGHVSLFWYQQALGQGPEFLTYFQNEAQLDKSGLPSDRFFAERPEGSVSTLKIQRTQQEDSAVYLCASRVLGTDTQYFGPGTRLTVL.

The CDR3 nucleotides read TGTGCCTGGGAGGGTCCCAAGAACACCGGGGAGCTGTTTTTT. This gives the protein CAWEGPKNTGELFF. The genes are TRBV30 and TRBJ2-2; D may be TRBD2 (5 bases). The CDR3 sequence is 14 residues long. V lost 5 bases and J lost 1, with 11 bases in between. Germline values: CDR1 GTSNPN, CDR2 SVGIG (reference sequence).

This chain joins TRBV19 and TRBJ1-2; 10 bases are shared with TRBD1. The CDR3 is made up of 15 amino acids. J gave up 7 bases and V 3 bases, and 8 bases lay outside the gene matches. Germline lookup yields CDR1 LNHDA and CDR2 SQIVND (reference sequence). The CDR3 loop is CASSIARTGGPGYTF. In DNA form, the CDR3 reads TGTGCCAGTAGTATCGCAAGGACAGGGGGTCCTGGCTACACCTTC.

This chain connects TRBV30 to TRBJ2-7; D is uncertain. The CDR3 covers 11 residues. Between the trimmed V and J ends, which lost 1 base and 3 bases, there was a span of 4 bases. Germline loops: CDR1 GTSNPN, CDR2 SVGIG (reference sequence). The CDR3 loop reads CAWSALYEQYF. The CDR3 coding sequence is TGTGCCTGGAGTGCCCTCTACGAGCAGTACTTC. Full variable domain (rest looked up from reference TRBV30 and TRBJ2-7): SQTIHQWPATLVQPVGSPLSLECTVEGTSNPNLYWYRQAAGRGLQLLFYSVGIGQISSEVPQNLSASRPQDRQFILSSKKLLLSDSGFYLCAWSALYEQYFGPGTRLTVT.

The V call is TRBV4-2, the J call TRBJ2-1, with 9 bases that match TRBD2. This CDR3 is built from 17 residues. J gave up 7 bases and V 3 bases, and 13 bases lay outside the gene matches. Germline CDR1 reads LGHNA; CDR2 reads YNFKEQ. CDR3 nucleotides: TGTGCCAGCAGCCAGGTGGGTTTAGCGGGGGCCGGGAATGAGCAGTTCTTC. It specifies CASSQVGLAGAGNEQFF.